Listed here are 27 T cell receptor beta chains from one sample, sequenced in a study of T cells in Graves' hyperthyroidism and ophthalmopathy. The CDR3 regions of TCR beta were amplified from RNA transcripts. When the TCR CDR3 underwent first-round RT-PCR, the HTBI primer set was used. MiXCR, applied by TCRdb to the multiplex PCR reads, yields one record per CDR3 protein. The data contain fewer than 450,000 distinct CDR3 sequences, over 11% of them seen just once; the ten biggest clones take up 25% to 30%. The sample was blood. The receptor source for this set is a man in his fifties with Graves' ophthalmopathy.

This clonotype was counted a few times. The chain couples TRBV16 to TRBJ1-1; D is undetermined. Per germline, CDR1 KGHSY and CDR2 FQNENV. The CDR3 totals 13 residues. V was pared by 5 bases and J by 4 bases, with 11 bases between. The CDR3: CASSDGGATEAFF. In DNA, the CDR3 is TGTGCCAGCAGCGACGGAGGTGCCACTGAAGCTTTCTTT.

This clonotype was recorded a few times. Mismatch with germline at one junction end may stem from a read error. This chain connects TRBV11-2 to TRBJ1-5; TRBD1 is a possible D gene (6 bases). Germline lookup yields CDR1 SGHAT and CDR2 FQNNGV. The CDR3 is 14 residues long. CDR3 nucleotide sequence: TGTGCCAGCAGCCTAGAGGCAGGGGATCAGCCCCAGCATTTT. Residues: CASSLEAGDQPQHF.

This clonotype was observed a handful of times. V is TRBV2 and J is TRBJ2-7; 12 nucleotides line up with TRBD2. This CDR3 is built from 14 residues. CDR1 is SNHLY and CDR2 is FYNNEI in the germline V gene. Trimming at V came to 6 bases and at J to 6 bases, leaving 6 bases not matched to a gene. The DNA of the CDR3 is TGTGCCAGCAGAAGACTAGCGGGAGTTCTCGAGCAGTACTTC. Its protein is CASRRLAGVLEQYF.

This clonotype showed up many times. V and J are TRBV27 and TRBJ2-3; 9 bases agree with TRBD2. This CDR3 region has 16 residues. Trimming at V came to 7 bases and at J to 3 bases, leaving 11 bases not matched to a gene. Germline V CDR1 and CDR2: MNHEY, SMNVEV (reference sequence). CDR3 region: CASTPAGGGWTDTQYF. The CDR3 DNA reads as TGTGCCAGCACCCCAGCGGGAGGAGGTTGGACAGATACGCAGTATTTT.

This clonotype was counted ten times or more. The chain employs TRBV20-1 and TRBJ1-2; D uncertain. The CDR3 has 12 residues. Trimming took off 3 bases at V and 8 bases at J, with 13 bases between the two ends. Germline values: CDR1 DFQATT, CDR2 SNEGSKA (reference sequence). CDR3 bases: TGCAGTGCTAGCCCGGGTTTGGGGGGCTACACCTTC. It codes for CSASPGLGGYTF.

This clonotype was seen a few times. The CDR3 DNA follows: TGTGCCAGCAGCCCAGATTGGAACATTCAGTACTTC. It translates to CASSPDWNIQYF. The chain couples TRBV7-9 to TRBJ2-4; no definite D call. CDR1 is SEHNR, CDR2 FQNEAQ, per germline (reference sequence). The V and J ends lost 5 bases and 7 bases respectively, with 9 bases between them. The CDR3 runs 12 residues.

This clonotype was counted at least ten times. J is TRBJ1-2 and V is TRBV7-9; no clear D. V was clipped by 1 base and J by 2 bases, with 11 bases between them. Germline V lookup: CDR1 SEHNR, CDR2 FQNEAQ (reference sequence). CDR3 size: 15 residues. The CDR3 DNA follows: TGTGCCAGCAGCTTAGTAGGCGGAGAGAACTATGGCTACACCTTC. As protein: CASSLVGGENYGYTF.

The table lists this clonotype with a few counts. The genes are TRBV4-1 and TRBJ2-3; tentatively, D is TRBD2 (5 bases). This CDR3 is 13 amino acids long. The germline V gene has CDR1 MGHRA and CDR2 YSYEKL. V was pared by 6 bases and J by 4 bases, with 11 bases between. The CDR3 DNA sequence: TGCGCCAGCAGTCGACTGGGAGCAGATACGCAGTATTTT. Its translation is CASSRLGADTQYF.

This clonotype was observed at least ten times. The chain joins TRBV7-3 to TRBJ1-2, with 10 bases aligning to TRBD1. This CDR3 region has 15 residues. The V segment lost 5 bases and the J segment 7 bases; nucleotides outside the gene matches: 10. Germline assignment: CDR1 SGHTA and CDR2 FQGTGA. The CDR3: CASSRDTGQGRGYTF. The CDR3 coding sequence is TGTGCCAGCAGCCGAGATACGGGACAGGGGCGTGGCTACACCTTC.

At least ten counts were recorded for this clonotype. The CDR3 nucleotides read TGTGCCAGCAGTACAAACAGGGAAAATAGCAATCAGCCCCAGCATTTT. Its translation is CASSTNRENSNQPQHF. V gene TRBV27 combines with J gene TRBJ1-5; the D gene is possibly TRBD1 (6 bases). CDR1 and CDR2 (germline): MNHEY, SMNVEV (reference sequence). Trimming left V 5 bases short and J 0 bases short, with 14 bases between. The CDR3 spans 16 residues.

This clonotype was detected many times. The chain recombines TRBV11-2 with TRBJ2-1; D could derive from TRBD1 or TRBD2 (5 bases each). CDR3 length: 15 residues. The V end was cut by 4 bases, the J end by 1 base, with 11 bases between. Germline CDR1 and CDR2: SGHAT and FQNNGV. The CDR3: CASSSGGLSYNEQFF. CDR3 in DNA: TGTGCCAGCAGCTCTGGGGGTTTATCCTACAATGAGCAGTTCTTC.

CDR3: CASSYDYYQETQYF. The DNA of the CDR3 is TGTGCCAGCAGTTATGACTACTATCAAGAGACCCAGTACTTC. The chain couples TRBV6-4 to TRBJ2-5; D possibly corresponds to TRBD2 (5 bases). The CDR3 covers 14 residues. The V gene lost 5 bases and the J gene lost 2 bases, with 12 bases spanning the gap. Germline V lookup: CDR1 MRHNA, CDR2 SNTAGT.

This clonotype was counted ten times or more. V and J are TRBV6-6 and TRBJ2-2; no clear D. Trimming shortened V by 0 bases and J by 2 bases, and 1 base separated the two germline ends. The CDR3 totals 13 residues. Germline V CDR1 and CDR2: MNHNY, SVGAGI (reference sequence). The CDR3 protein is CASSYSNTGELFF. For the CDR3, the DNA is TGTGCCAGCAGTTACTCAAACACCGGGGAGCTGTTTTTT.

A few counts support this clonotype. One end of the junction does not line up with germline, which may come from a read error. The rearrangement uses TRBV29-1 and TRBJ2-1; 7 bases match TRBD2. This CDR3 region has 13 residues. Germline V gene data show CDR1 as SQVTM and CDR2 as ANQGSEA. The CDR3 is CNVEGGSYNEQFF. CDR3 sequence (DNA): TGCAACGTTGAGGGCGGGAGCTACAATGAGCAGTTCTTC.

The rearrangement links TRBV7-9 to TRBJ2-5; TRBD2 agrees at 8 bases. Germline V gene lookup returns CDR1 SEHNR and CDR2 FQNEAQ (reference sequence). The CDR3 consists of 16 residues. Losses at the gene ends were 4 bases for V and 3 bases for J; bases not matched to a gene: 10. CDR3 residues: CASSSAGGRFKETQYF. The CDR3 nucleotides are TGTGCCAGCAGCTCAGCTGGCGGGAGGTTCAAAGAGACCCAGTACTTC.

The V call is TRBV29-1, the J call TRBJ2-3, with 8 bases that match TRBD2. This CDR3 contains 14 residues. Germline loops: CDR1 SQVTM, CDR2 ANQGSEA. V shed 7 bases and J 2 bases; nucleotides not matched to a gene: 8. This chain's CDR3 is CSAREGTHTDTQYF. The CDR3 nucleotides are TGCAGCGCCCGGGAGGGCACACACACAGATACGCAGTATTTT.

Ten or more counts support this clonotype. This chain joins TRBV5-1 and TRBJ1-1; 7 nucleotides align to TRBD1. Germline V gene sequence: CDR1 SGHRS, CDR2 YFSETQ. The length of the CDR3 is 14 residues. Trimming took 5 bases from V and 4 from J; bases not matched to a gene: 8. The CDR3 is CASRLTAGGTEAFF. In nucleotides, the CDR3 is TGCGCCAGCAGGTTAACCGCAGGGGGCACTGAAGCTTTCTTT.

The sample holds many counts of this clonotype. The V call is TRBV27, the J call TRBJ2-5, with TRBD1 identical over 8 bases. CDR1 and CDR2 from the germline V gene are MNHEY and SMNVEV (reference sequence). V shed 5 bases and J 5 bases; nucleotides not matched to a gene: 7. The CDR3 is 14 amino acids. CDR3 sequence: CASSHRQGRETQYF. For the CDR3, the DNA is TGTGCCAGCAGTCACCGACAGGGGAGGGAGACCCAGTACTTC.

The chain has TRBV2 and TRBJ2-5; TRBD2 aligns across 10 bases. The CDR3 has 16 amino acids. Looked up from germline, CDR1 is SNHLY and CDR2 is FYNNEI. The ends lost 6 bases at V and 5 bases at J; junction bases unmatched: 12. The CDR3 nucleotides are TGTGCCAGCAGCACGCAAGCGGGAGGGCCGGGTGAGACCCAGTACTTC. Translated: CASSTQAGGPGETQYF. The complete variable domain, with remaining parts taken from reference TRBV2 and TRBJ2-5, reads EPEVTQTPSHQVTQMGQEVILRCVPISNHLYFYWYRQILGQKVEFLVSFYNNEISEKSEIFDDQFSVERPDGSNFTLKIRSTKLEDSAMYFCASSTQAGGPGETQYFGPGTRLLVL.

This clonotype was recorded many times. CDR3 DNA sequence: TGTGCCTGGAGCCCGGGACAGGCCTACGAGCAGTACTTC. Residues: CAWSPGQAYEQYF. The rearrangement links TRBV30 to TRBJ2-7, with 8 bases matching TRBD1. Germline V gives CDR1 GTSNPN, CDR2 SVGIG (reference sequence). The junction had 3 bases not matched to a gene; V was cut back by 3 bases and J by 2 bases. The CDR3 totals 13 residues.

The CDR3, as DNA: TGTGCCAGCAGTTACTTCCAGGACAATACGCAGTATTTT. Its translation is CASSYFQDNTQYF. The chain is built from TRBV6-2 or TRBV6-3 and TRBJ2-3; D is possibly TRBD1 (5 bases). The CDR3 sequence is 13 residues long. V shed 1 base and J shed 7 bases, with 9 bases lying between them. From germline, CDR1 is MNHEY and CDR2 SVGEGT.

This clonotype was seen only once. The V and J genes are TRBV20-1 and TRBJ2-3, with TRBD2 as a possible D gene (6 bases). CDR3 length equals 14 residues. Per the germline V gene, CDR1 is DFQATT and CDR2 is SNEGSKA (reference sequence). The CDR3 here is CSQTGGEDTDTQYF. In DNA form, the CDR3 reads TGCAGCCAGACTGGCGGGGAAGACACAGATACGCAGTATTTT.

This clonotype turned up a few times. The chain uses TRBV5-1 and TRBJ2-5; the D is unclear. The CDR3 covers 14 residues. Germline V CDR1 and CDR2: SGHRS, YFSETQ. Trimming shortened V by 1 base and J by 1 base, and 8 bases separated the two germline ends. CDR3 bases: TGCGCCAGCAGCTTGTGGGAAGGCCAAGAGACCCAGTACTTC. This translates into CASSLWEGQETQYF.

This clonotype appeared a few times. The rearrangement links TRBV5-4 to TRBJ2-7; 8 bases are a match to TRBD1. The CDR3 totals 14 residues. Germline lookup yields CDR1 SGHNT and CDR2 YYREEE (reference sequence). Trimming at V came to 4 bases and at J to 5 bases, leaving 8 bases not matched to a gene. CDR3 nucleotides: TGTGCCAGCAGCCCCAGGGGGCTGGTACACGAGCAGTACTTC. Protein: CASSPRGLVHEQYF.

V is TRBV6-2 or TRBV6-3 and J is TRBJ1-6; TRBD1 might be the D (5 bases). This CDR3 has 14 residues. Between the trimmed V and J ends, which lost 7 bases and 10 bases, there was a span of 17 bases. In germline, CDR1 is MNHEY, CDR2 SVGEGT. The CDR3 bases are TGTGCCAGCAACATACAGGATTTAGGGTCACCCCTCCACTTT. Translated, it gives CASNIQDLGSPLHF.

This clonotype has at least ten counts. The chain recombines TRBV7-2 with TRBJ1-2; TRBD1 matches 12 bases. Trimming cost V 5 bases and J 4 bases; bases outside gene matches: 11. Germline CDR1 SGHTA, CDR2 FQGNSA. The CDR3 has 17 residues. The CDR3: CASSTGTGGGGSYGYTF. CDR3 nucleotides: TGTGCCAGCAGCACCGGGACAGGGGGCGGTGGTTCCTATGGCTACACCTTC.

The J gene is TRBJ2-1, the V gene TRBV9; maybe TRBD2 (6 bases). The ends were cut back, 0 bases at V and 9 bases at J, with 16 bases in the middle. Germline CDR1 and CDR2: SGDLS and YYNGEE. This CDR3 region has 15 residues. CDR3 bases: TGTGCCAGCAGCGTAGAGGGCGGCGGGATCGGTGAGCAGTTCTTC. Encoded protein: CASSVEGGGIGEQFF.